This TCR beta chain appears in the sequencing data of a study of T cell responses to AZD1222 COVID-19 vaccine. Libraries were prepared by immunoSEQ multiplex PCR; TCRdb keeps only in-frame clonotypes and omits some of them. This sample has some 80,000 clones, with about 91% found just once. Germline V gene lookup returns CDR1 SNHLY and CDR2 FYNNEI. V gave up 4 bases and J gave up 4 bases, with 10 bases separating them. The CDR3 totals 14 residues. Specimen: peripheral blood, collected 28 days after the second dose of the MenACWY control vaccine. The receptor was derived from an adult who received the MenACWY meningococcal vaccine as a control. This rearrangement joins TRBV2 to TRBJ2-2; tentative D call: TRBD1 (5 bases). The CDR3 DNA reads as TGTGCCAGCAGTGCCGACAGATCCACCGGGGAGCTGTTTTTT. Its protein product is CASSADRSTGELFF. The whole variable domain, remainder taken from reference TRBV2 and TRBJ2-2, is EPEVTQTPSHQVTQMGQEVILRCVPISNHLYFYWYRQILGQKVEFLVSFYNNEISEKSEIFDDQFSVERPDGSNFTLKIRSTKLEDSAMYFCASSADRSTGELFFGEGSRLTVL.